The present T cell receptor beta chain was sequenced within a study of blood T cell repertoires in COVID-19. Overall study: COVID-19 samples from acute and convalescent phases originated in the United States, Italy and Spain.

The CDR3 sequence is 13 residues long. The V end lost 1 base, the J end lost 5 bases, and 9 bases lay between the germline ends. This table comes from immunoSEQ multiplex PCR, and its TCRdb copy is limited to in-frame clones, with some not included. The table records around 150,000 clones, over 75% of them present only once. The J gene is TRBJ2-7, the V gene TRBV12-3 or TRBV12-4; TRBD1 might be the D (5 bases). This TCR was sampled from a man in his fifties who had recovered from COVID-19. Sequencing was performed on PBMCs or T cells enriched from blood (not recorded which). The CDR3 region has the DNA TGTGCCAGCAGTTTAGGAGCGACAGACGAGCAGTACTTC. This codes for CASSLGATDEQYF.